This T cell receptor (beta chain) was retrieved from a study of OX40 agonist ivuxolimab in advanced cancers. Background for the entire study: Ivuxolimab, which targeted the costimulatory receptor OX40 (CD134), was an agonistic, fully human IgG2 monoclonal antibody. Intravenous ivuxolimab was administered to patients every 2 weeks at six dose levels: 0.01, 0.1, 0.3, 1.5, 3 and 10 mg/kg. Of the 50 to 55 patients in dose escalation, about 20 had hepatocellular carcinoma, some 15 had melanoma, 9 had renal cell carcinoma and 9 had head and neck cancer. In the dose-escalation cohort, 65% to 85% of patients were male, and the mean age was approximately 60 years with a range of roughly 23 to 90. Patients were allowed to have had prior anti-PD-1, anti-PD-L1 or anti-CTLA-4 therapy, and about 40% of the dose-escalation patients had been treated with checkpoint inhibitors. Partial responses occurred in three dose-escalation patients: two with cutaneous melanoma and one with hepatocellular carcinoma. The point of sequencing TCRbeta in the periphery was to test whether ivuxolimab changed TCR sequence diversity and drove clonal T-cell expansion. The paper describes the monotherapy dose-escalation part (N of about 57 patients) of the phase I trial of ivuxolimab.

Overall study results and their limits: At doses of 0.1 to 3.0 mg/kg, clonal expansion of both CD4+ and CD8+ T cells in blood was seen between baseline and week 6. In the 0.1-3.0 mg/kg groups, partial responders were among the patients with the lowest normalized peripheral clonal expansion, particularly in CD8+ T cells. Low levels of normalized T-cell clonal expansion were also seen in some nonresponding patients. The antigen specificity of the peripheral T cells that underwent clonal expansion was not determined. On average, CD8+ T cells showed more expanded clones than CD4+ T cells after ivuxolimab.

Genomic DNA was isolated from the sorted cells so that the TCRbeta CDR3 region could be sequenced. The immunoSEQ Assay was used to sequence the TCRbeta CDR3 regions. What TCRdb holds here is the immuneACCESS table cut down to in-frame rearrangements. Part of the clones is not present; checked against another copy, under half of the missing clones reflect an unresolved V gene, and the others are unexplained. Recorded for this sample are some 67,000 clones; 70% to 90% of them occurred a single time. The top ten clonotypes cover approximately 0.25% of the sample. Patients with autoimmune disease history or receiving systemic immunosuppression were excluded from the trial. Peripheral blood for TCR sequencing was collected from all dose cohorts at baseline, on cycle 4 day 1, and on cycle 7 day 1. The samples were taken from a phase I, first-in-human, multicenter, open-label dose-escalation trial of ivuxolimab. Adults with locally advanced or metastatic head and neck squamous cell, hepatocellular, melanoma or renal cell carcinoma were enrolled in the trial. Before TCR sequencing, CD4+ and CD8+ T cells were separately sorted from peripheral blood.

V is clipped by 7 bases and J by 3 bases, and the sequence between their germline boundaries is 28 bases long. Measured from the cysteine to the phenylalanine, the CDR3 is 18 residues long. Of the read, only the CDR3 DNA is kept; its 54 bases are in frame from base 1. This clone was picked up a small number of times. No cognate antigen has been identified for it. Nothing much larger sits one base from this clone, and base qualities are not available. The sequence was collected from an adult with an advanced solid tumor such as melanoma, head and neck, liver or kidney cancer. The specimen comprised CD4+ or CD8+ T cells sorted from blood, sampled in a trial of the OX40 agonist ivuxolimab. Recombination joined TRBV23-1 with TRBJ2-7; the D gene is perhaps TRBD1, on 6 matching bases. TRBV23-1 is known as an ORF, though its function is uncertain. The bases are TGCGCCAGCATCAGGAGCAGGGGCGGAAGTGAATGGATCTACGAGCAGTACTTC. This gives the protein CASIRSRGGSEWIYEQYF.